This entry lists 14 T cell receptor beta chains sequenced from one sample in a study of tumor-infiltrating lymphocytes in primary liver carcinoma. Researchers generated TCR beta cDNA from 500 to 600 ng of total RNA, relying on a constant-region primer. Three nested multiplex PCR rounds, a slightly modified ARM-PCR, produced the libraries for TCR beta. Rounds one and two of PCR, each of about 10 cycles, were primed with TRBV1-TRBV30 forward primers and a C-beta reverse primer. Using its own MiXCR run on the multiplex PCR reads, TCRdb lists one record per CDR3 protein. Among some 40,000 distinct CDR3 sequences listed, about 75% were seen once. Bulk tissue was left unsorted, and RNA and DNA were co-extracted from about 20-30 mg of it. The sample was tumor-adjacent normal liver tissue. The receptors derive from a man aged 35 to 55 with primary liver carcinoma and hepatitis B virus infection.

Note on this clonotype: This may come from a read error, since a much larger clone is one base off. The chain recombines TRBV18 with TRBJ2-2; 7 positions agree with TRBD2. Germline V gene sequence: CDR1 KGHSH, CDR2 LQKENI. This CDR3 comprises 16 residues. The CDR3 DNA reads TGTGCCAGCTCACCCTCACTGGACCCCGGGAGCGGGGAGCTGTTATTT. Residues: CASSPSLDPGSGELLF.

The V call is TRBV6-5, the J call TRBJ2-7; D unclear. The length of the CDR3 is 13 residues. Germline values: CDR1 MNHEY, CDR2 SVGAGI. With 6 bases removed from V and 2 bases from J, the gap between germline ends came to 11 bases. The CDR3 DNA sequence: TGTGCCAGCAGGCCCGAGAAAGCCTACGAGCAGTACTTC. It translates to CASRPEKAYEQYF.

This clonotype is large by share. The V call is TRBV11-1, the J call TRBJ2-7; D remains unclear. From germline, CDR1 is SGHAT and CDR2 FQDESV (reference sequence). V lost 4 bases, J lost 4 bases, and 14 bases lay in between. The CDR3 runs to 14 residues. The CDR3 DNA reads as TGTGCCAGCAGCTGGTCTTGGCCCCTATACGAGCAGTACTTC. This sequence encodes CASSWSWPLYEQYF.

J is TRBJ2-3 and V is TRBV29-1, with D possibly TRBD2 on 6 matching bases. The CDR3 loop spans 14 amino acids. Germline CDR1 reads SQVTM; CDR2 reads ANQGSEA. Between the trimmed V and J ends, which lost 7 bases and 0 bases, there was a span of 14 bases. The CDR3 loop reads CSAPRAGSTDTQYF. In DNA form, the CDR3 reads TGCAGCGCCCCTCGAGCGGGTAGCACAGATACGCAGTATTTT.

Remarks on this clonotype: A read error is likely, as this CDR3 ends without the conserved phenylalanine or tryptophan. The chain has TRBV5-4 and TRBJ1-3; D is unresolved. CDR3 size: 16 residues. In germline, CDR1 is SGHNT, CDR2 YYREEE (reference sequence). This chain's CDR3 is CARSLSAQNPGNTIYS. The CDR3 DNA is TGTGCCAGGAGCTTGTCGGCCCAAAATCCTGGAAACACCATATATTCT.

This clonotype has at least ten counts. The V gene is TRBV11-2, the J gene TRBJ2-4; 14 bases align to TRBD2. Germline V gene data show CDR1 as SGHAT and CDR2 as FQNNGV. The CDR3 sequence is 18 residues long. J gave up 0 bases and V 4 bases, and 5 bases lay outside the gene matches. The CDR3 is CASSSPGLAGVAKNIQYF. The CDR3 region has the DNA TGTGCCAGCAGCTCACCGGGACTAGCGGGAGTAGCCAAAAACATTCAGTACTTC.

A word on this clonotype: Relative to the germline gene, one junction end is altered; a read error may explain this. J is TRBJ1-2 and V is TRBV12-3 or TRBV12-4, with D uncertain. The CDR3 covers 12 residues. In DNA form, the CDR3 reads TGTGTCAGCAGTTTGATGACAAGCGGCTACACCTTC. Its protein is CVSSLMTSGYTF.

In the case of this clonotype: Relative to the germline gene, one junction end is altered; a read error may explain this. The V gene is TRBV4-2, the J gene TRBJ2-1; 9 bases agree with TRBD1. Germline V gene sequence: CDR1 LGHNA, CDR2 YNFKEQ. The CDR3 covers 16 residues. The CDR3 DNA is TGTGCCACCAGCCACGCCGGTGGACAGGGGAACAATGAGCGGTTCTTC. Translated, it gives CATSHAGGQGNNERFF.

Comment on this clonotype: Sequence at one end of the junction differs from germline and may be a read error. This chain links TRBV6-5 with TRBJ2-3; 12 nucleotides line up with TRBD2. This CDR3 is 15 amino acids long. Germline-derived CDR1 and CDR2 are MNHEY and SVGAGI. CDR3 sequence reads: CTSNQRLAGADTQYF. The CDR3 region has the DNA TGTACCAGCAACCAAAGACTAGCGGGAGCAGATACGCAGTATTTT.

This clonotype came up once. The chain employs TRBV6-1 and TRBJ1-2, with 7 nucleotides matching TRBD1. Germline V lookup: CDR1 MNHNS, CDR2 SASEGT. With 0 bases clipped from V and 5 bases from J, the junction kept 9 bases outside the gene matches. The CDR3 consists of 16 residues. The CDR3 DNA follows: TGTGCCAGCAGTGAAGCGGGCAGGGGGTGGAATTATGGCTACACCTTC. Its protein product is CASSEAGRGWNYGYTF.

In its sample, this clonotype was seen many times. The chain couples TRBV5-4 to TRBJ2-2; TRBD2 agrees at 8 bases. CDR1 and CDR2 (germline): SGHNT, YYREEE (reference sequence). Germline trimming cut 1 base from V and 4 bases from J; bases unmatched to any gene: 3. This CDR3 spans 15 amino acids. The CDR3 spells CASSLSGGPTGELFF. The DNA of the CDR3 is TGTGCCAGCAGCTTGTCGGGAGGGCCCACCGGGGAGCTGTTTTTT. The variable domain in full, with the rest retrieved from reference TRBV5-4 and TRBJ2-2, is ETGVTQSPTHLIKTRGQQVTLRCSSQSGHNTVSWYQQALGQGPQFIFQYYREEENGRGNFPPRFSGLQFPNYSSELNVNALELDDSALYLCASSLSGGPTGELFFGEGSRLTVL.

This clonotype was counted ten times or more. The conserved closing phenylalanine or tryptophan is absent in this CDR3, likely reflecting a read error. V is TRBV29-1 and J is TRBJ2-1, with D possibly matching TRBD1 (5 bases). The CDR3 sequence is 12 residues long. CDR1 SQVTM and CDR2 ANQGSEA come from the germline V gene. The CDR3 DNA is TGCAGCGTCGAAGTAGGGGTCAATGAGCAGTTCTCC. Translation gives CSVEVGVNEQFS.

Note on this clonotype: The junction departs from germline at one end; a sequencing error may be responsible. The V call is TRBV6-2 or TRBV6-3, the J call TRBJ2-7, with D unclear. CDR1 and CDR2 from the germline V gene are MNHEY and SVGEGT. The CDR3 extends over 13 amino acids. The CDR3 DNA follows: TGTTCCAGCAGTTACGAGGTATCCTACGAACAGTACTTC. Its translation: CSSSYEVSYEQYF.

Of note for this clonotype: The junction differs from germline at one of its ends, possibly a read error. The rearrangement links TRBV4-3 to TRBJ2-5, with D possibly TRBD1 on 6 matching bases. CDR1 is LGHNA and CDR2 is YSLEER in the germline V gene. The CDR3 contains 12 residues. The CDR3 DNA reads TGTGCCAGCAGCCAAGTCTGGACAGTCCAGTACTTC. As protein: CASSQVWTVQYF.